A selection of T cell receptor beta chains follows, all from one sample in a study of blood T cell repertoires in COVID-19. The table came from immunoSEQ multiplex PCR; TCRdb's copy has only in-frame clones and leaves some out. The sample holds over 150,000 clones, 88% seen once. The sequenced sample consisted of PBMCs or T cells enriched from blood (not recorded which). The receptors stem from a woman between 18 and 30 years old who had recovered from COVID-19. Each CDR3 is given with its conserved first and last residue. A D gene is named only where the DNA matches it firmly. Some rows have no size entry. The others give once, few or many, or a class for an expanded clone.

J gene | V gene | clone size | D gene | CDR3 protein | CDR3 DNA
TRBJ1-6 | TRBV11-2 | - | - | CASSRQVPPSYNSPLHF | TGTGCCAGCAGCCGACAGGTGCCACCCTCCTATAATTCACCCCTCCACTTT
TRBJ2-1 | TRBV6-5 | - | TRBD2 | CASRGLGGSDNEQFF | TGTGCCAGCAGGGGGCTTGGCGGGAGTGACAATGAGCAGTTCTTC
TRBJ1-5 | TRBV24-1 | once | TRBD1 | CATQNRGDQPQHF | TGTGCCACCCAAAACAGGGGCGATCAGCCCCAGCATTTT
TRBJ1-1 | TRBV12-3/TRBV12-4 | - | - | CASTDGRSAEAFF | TGTGCCAGCACCGACGGTCGGAGCGCTGAAGCTTTCTTT
TRBJ1-2 | TRBV5-1 | - | - | CASSLVQGNYGYTF | TGCGCCAGCAGCTTGGTTCAGGGGAACTATGGCTACACCTTC
TRBJ2-2 | TRBV6-5 | - | TRBD2 | CASSLAGTNTGELFF | TGTGCCAGCAGCTTAGCGGGAACGAACACCGGGGAGCTGTTTTTT
TRBJ2-7 | TRBV4-1 | - | - | CASSQDRQGSYEQYF | TGCGCCAGCAGCCAAGATAGGCAGGGCTCCTACGAGCAGTACTTC
TRBJ1-3 | TRBV18 | - | - | CASSPPQRSSGNTIYF | TGTGCCAGCTCACCACCGCAGAGGAGCTCTGGAAACACCATATATTTT
TRBJ1-1 | TRBV29-1 | - | - | CSVEDSRTEAFF | TGCAGCGTGGAAGACAGTCGCACTGAAGCTTTCTTT
TRBJ1-2 | TRBV24-1 | - | - | CATSDVRYQGYTF | TGTGCCACCAGTGATGTGAGGTATCAGGGCTACACCTTC
TRBJ2-2 | TRBV7-9 | - | TRBD1 | CAEGQGANGELFF | TGTGCTGAGGGACAGGGGGCTAACGGGGAGCTGTTTTTT
TRBJ1-6 | TRBV5-6 | - | - | CASSERENSPLHF | TGTGCCAGCAGCGAGCGTGAAAATTCACCCCTCCACTTT
TRBJ2-7 | TRBV11-3 | - | TRBD2 | CASSSSGGSYEQYF | TGTGCCAGCAGCTCGTCCGGGGGGAGCTACGAGCAGTACTTC
TRBJ2-7 | TRBV20-1 | - | - | CSASLPGGGYEQYF | TGCAGTGCTAGTCTACCGGGGGGCGGCTACGAGCAGTACTTC
TRBJ1-1 | TRBV7-9 | - | - | CASSPQGNTEAFF | TGTGCCAGCAGCCCGCAGGGAAACACTGAAGCTTTCTTT
TRBJ2-2 | TRBV14 | once | TRBD1 | CASSPGQLYTGELFF | TGTGCCAGCAGCCCGGGACAGTTATACACCGGGGAGCTGTTTTTT
TRBJ2-7 | TRBV25-1 | once | - | CATNQGVLAYEQYF | TGTGCCACCAATCAAGGGGTACTGGCCTACGAGCAGTACTTC
TRBJ2-7 | TRBV5-1 | - | TRBD2 | CASSLVFLAGGNYEQYF | TGCGCCAGCAGCTTGGTTTTTTTGGCGGGAGGTAACTACGAGCAGTACTTC
TRBJ2-1 | TRBV5-1 | - | TRBD2 | CASSRGLAGGLTHDNEQFF | TGCGCCAGCAGCAGGGGACTAGCGGGAGGACTCACCCATGACAATGAGCAGTTCTTC
TRBJ1-2 | TRBV6-5 | once | TRBD1 | CASSRGTGAYGYTF | TGTGCCAGCAGCCGCGGGACAGGGGCCTATGGCTACACCTTC
TRBJ1-2 | TRBV28 | - | TRBD1 | CASSFIGGRDYGYTF | TGTGCCAGCAGTTTCATAGGGGGCAGAGACTATGGCTACACCTTC
TRBJ2-3 | TRBV9 | - | TRBD2 | CASSVAGGLTDTQYF | TGTGCCAGCAGCGTAGCGGGGGGGCTCACAGATACGCAGTATTTT
TRBJ1-1 | TRBV9 | - | TRBD1 | CASSVVETGSTEAFF | TGTGCCAGCAGCGTAGTGGAGACAGGGAGCACTGAAGCTTTCTTT
TRBJ1-1 | TRBV19 | - | - | CASSMMAGVNTEAFF | TGTGCCAGTAGTATGATGGCAGGGGTGAACACTGAAGCTTTCTTT
TRBJ2-1 | TRBV7-9 | - | - | CASSLGEYSSYNEQFF | TGTGCCAGCAGCTTGGGAGAGTATAGCTCCTACAATGAGCAGTTCTTC
TRBJ2-7 | TRBV27 | - | TRBD2 | CASSLGGGNHEQYF | TGTGCCAGCAGTTTAGGCGGGGGAAATCACGAGCAGTACTTC
TRBJ1-3 | TRBV28 | - | - | CASGRGNGNTIYF | TGCGCATCGGGGCGGGGGAATGGAAACACCATATATTTT
TRBJ2-3 | TRBV7-2 | - | TRBD2 | CASSPVRVAGADTQYF | TGTGCCAGCAGCCCAGTCAGAGTAGCGGGGGCGGATACGCAGTATTTT
TRBJ1-5 | TRBV7-8 | few | - | CASSLVGGNEPQHF | TGTGCCAGCAGCTTAGTCGGGGGGAACGAGCCCCAGCATTTT
TRBJ1-4 | TRBV4-3 | - | TRBD1 | CASSLGQGEANEKLFF | TGCGCCAGCAGCCTGGGACAGGGTGAGGCTAATGAAAAACTGTTTTTT
TRBJ2-1 | TRBV7-9 | - | - | CASSATQAYNEQFF | TGTGCCAGCAGCGCAACACAGGCCTACAATGAGCAGTTCTTC
TRBJ1-2 | TRBV7-8 | few | TRBD1 | CASSLGQGDGYTF | TGTGCCAGCAGCTTAGGACAGGGTGATGGCTACACCTTC
TRBJ1-3 | TRBV4-2 | few | - | CASSQARISGNTIYF | TGTGCCAGCAGCCAAGCGCGGATCTCTGGAAACACCATATATTTT
TRBJ1-1 | TRBV6-1 | few | - | CASSEQTENTEAFF | TGTGCCAGCAGTGAGCAGACAGAGAACACTGAAGCTTTCTTT
TRBJ1-1 | TRBV6-6 | - | - | CASNRGSTEAFF | TGTGCCAGCAATCGGGGGAGCACTGAAGCTTTCTTT
TRBJ1-3 | TRBV28 | - | TRBD1 | CASSYLTGSSGNTIYF | TGTGCCAGCAGTTATTTGACAGGGAGCTCTGGAAACACCATATATTTT
TRBJ1-4 | TRBV10-3 | - | - | CAISAGAGNEKLFF | TGTGCCATCAGTGCAGGGGCTGGTAATGAAAAACTGTTTTTT
TRBJ1-1 | TRBV19 | - | - | CASSSGWNTEAFF | TGTGCCAGTAGTTCAGGTTGGAACACTGAAGCTTTCTTT
TRBJ2-1 | TRBV7-6 | - | - | CASSQNEYNEQFF | TGTGCCAGCAGCCAAAACGAGTACAATGAGCAGTTCTTC